The entry that follows covers one TCR beta chain sequence. Its specificity is not known. This specimen comes from a study of cytomegalovirus exposure and HLA in healthy donors. Study outcomes and limitations: Whilst most TCR sequences proved rare, a subset of public TCRs occurred across many donors.

CDR1 and CDR2 from the germline V gene are LNHDA and SQIVND (reference sequence). Germline trimming cut 6 bases from V and 6 bases from J; bases unmatched to any gene: 17. The CDR3 spans 17 residues. The repertoire was sequenced with immunoSEQ multiplex PCR; TCRdb's copy has only in-frame clones and lacks some. This sample yields about 56,000 clones, of which approximately 90% are seen a single time; 0.9% to 1.4% belongs to the top ten. This chain connects TRBV19 to TRBJ1-5, with 7 bases that match TRBD1. The sequenced material came from PBMCs. This sequence originates from a man aged 18 to 30 in good health and CMV-seronegative. This chain's CDR3 is CASRRTGTAGEFQPQHF. DNA for the CDR3: TGTGCCAGTAGGAGGACCGGGACAGCTGGGGAATTTCAGCCCCAGCATTTT.